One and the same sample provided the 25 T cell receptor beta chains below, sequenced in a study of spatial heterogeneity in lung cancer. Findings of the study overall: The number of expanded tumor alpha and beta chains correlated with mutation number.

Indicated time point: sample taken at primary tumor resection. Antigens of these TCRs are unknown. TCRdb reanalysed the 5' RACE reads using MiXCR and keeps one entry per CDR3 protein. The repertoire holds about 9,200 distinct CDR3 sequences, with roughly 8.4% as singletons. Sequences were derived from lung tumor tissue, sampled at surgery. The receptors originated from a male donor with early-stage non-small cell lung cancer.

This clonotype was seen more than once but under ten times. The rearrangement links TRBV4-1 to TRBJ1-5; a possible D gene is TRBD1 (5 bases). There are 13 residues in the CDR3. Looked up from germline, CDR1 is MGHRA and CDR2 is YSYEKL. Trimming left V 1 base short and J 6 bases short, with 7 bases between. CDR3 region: CASSQGGSQPQHF. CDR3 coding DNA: TGCGCCAGCAGCCAAGGGGGGAGTCAGCCCCAGCATTTT.

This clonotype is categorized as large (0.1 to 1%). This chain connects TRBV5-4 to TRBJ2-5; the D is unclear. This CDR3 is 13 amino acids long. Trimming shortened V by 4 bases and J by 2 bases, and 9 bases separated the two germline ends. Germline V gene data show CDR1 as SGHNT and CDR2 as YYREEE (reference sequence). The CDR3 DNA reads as TGTGCCAGCAGCATGAGTGAGCAAGAGACCCAGTACTTC. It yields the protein CASSMSEQETQYF.

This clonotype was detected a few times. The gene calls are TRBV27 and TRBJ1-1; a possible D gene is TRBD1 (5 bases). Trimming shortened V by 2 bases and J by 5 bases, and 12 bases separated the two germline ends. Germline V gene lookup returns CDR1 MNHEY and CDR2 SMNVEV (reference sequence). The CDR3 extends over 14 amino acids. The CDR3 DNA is TGTGCCAGCAGTTTAAAACCGGGGGGGACTGAAGCTTTCTTT. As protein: CASSLKPGGTEAFF.

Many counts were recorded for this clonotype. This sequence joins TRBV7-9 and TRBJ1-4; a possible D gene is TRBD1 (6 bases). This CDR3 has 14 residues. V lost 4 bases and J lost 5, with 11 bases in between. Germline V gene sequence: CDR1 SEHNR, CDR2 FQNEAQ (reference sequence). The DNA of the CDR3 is TGTGCCAGCAGCTCGACAAGGGGGAATGAAAAACTGTTTTTT. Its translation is CASSSTRGNEKLFF.

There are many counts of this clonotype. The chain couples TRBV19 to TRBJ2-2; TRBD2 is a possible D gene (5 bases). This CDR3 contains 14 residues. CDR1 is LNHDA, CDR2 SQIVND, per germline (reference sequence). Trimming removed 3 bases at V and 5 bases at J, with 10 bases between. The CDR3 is CASSIGGGTGELFF. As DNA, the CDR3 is TGTGCCAGTAGTATCGGAGGCGGTACCGGGGAGCTGTTTTTT.

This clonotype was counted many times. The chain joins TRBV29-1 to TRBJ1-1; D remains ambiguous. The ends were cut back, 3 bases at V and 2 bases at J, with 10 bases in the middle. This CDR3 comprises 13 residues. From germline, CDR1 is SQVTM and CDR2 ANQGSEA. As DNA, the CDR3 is TGCAGCGTTGAGATAGGGCGAAACACTGAAGCTTTCTTT. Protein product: CSVEIGRNTEAFF.

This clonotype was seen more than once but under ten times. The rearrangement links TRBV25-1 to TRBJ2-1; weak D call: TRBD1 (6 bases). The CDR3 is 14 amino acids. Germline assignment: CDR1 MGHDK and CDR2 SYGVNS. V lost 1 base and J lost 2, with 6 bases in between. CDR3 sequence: CASSEWTAYNEQFF. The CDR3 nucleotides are TGTGCCAGCAGTGAATGGACAGCCTACAATGAGCAGTTCTTC.

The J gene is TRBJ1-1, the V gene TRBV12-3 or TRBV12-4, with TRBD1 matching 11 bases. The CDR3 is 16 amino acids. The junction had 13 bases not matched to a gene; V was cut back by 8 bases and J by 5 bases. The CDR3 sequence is CASARSKGTGGTEAFF. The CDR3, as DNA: TGTGCCAGCGCGAGATCGAAGGGGACAGGGGGTACTGAAGCTTTCTTT.

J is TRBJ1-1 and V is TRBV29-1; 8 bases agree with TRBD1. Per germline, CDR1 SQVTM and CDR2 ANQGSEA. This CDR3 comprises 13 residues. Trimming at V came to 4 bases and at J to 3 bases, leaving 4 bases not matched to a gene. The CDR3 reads CSVVRQGYTEAFF. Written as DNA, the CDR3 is TGCAGCGTTGTCAGACAGGGGTACACTGAAGCTTTCTTT.

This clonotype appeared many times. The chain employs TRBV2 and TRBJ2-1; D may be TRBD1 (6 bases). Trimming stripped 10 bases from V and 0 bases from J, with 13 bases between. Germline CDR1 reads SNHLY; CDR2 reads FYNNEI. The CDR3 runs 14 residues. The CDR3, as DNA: TGTGCCACACAGGGCTCATACTCCTACAATGAGCAGTTCTTC. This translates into CATQGSYSYNEQFF.

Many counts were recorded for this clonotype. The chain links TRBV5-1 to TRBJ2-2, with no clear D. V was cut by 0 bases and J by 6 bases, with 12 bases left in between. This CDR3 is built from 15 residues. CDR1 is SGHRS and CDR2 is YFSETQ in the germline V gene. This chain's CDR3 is CASSLDVWGAGELFF. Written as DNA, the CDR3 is TGCGCCAGCAGCTTGGATGTTTGGGGTGCCGGGGAGCTGTTTTTT.

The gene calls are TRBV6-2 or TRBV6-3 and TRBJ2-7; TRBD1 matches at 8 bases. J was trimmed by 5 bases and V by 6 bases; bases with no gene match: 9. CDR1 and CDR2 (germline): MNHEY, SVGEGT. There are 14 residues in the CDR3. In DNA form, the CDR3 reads TGTGCCAGCAGAGCTACAGGGGGTGTGGACGAGCAGTACTTC. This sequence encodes CASRATGGVDEQYF.

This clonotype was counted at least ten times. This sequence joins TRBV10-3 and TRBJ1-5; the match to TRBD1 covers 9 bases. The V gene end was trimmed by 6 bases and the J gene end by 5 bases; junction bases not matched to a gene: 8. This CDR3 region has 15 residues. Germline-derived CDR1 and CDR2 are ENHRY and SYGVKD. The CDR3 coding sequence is TGTGCCATCAGCGGCGGGACAGGGACCGATCAGCCCCAGCATTTT. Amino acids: CAISGGTGTDQPQHF.

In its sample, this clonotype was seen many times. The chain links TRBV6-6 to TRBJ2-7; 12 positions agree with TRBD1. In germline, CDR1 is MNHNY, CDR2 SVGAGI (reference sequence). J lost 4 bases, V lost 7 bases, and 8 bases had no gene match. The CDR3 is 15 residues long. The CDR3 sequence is CASKRGTGGLYEQYF. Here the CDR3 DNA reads TGTGCCAGCAAGCGAGGGACAGGGGGCTTATACGAGCAGTACTTC.

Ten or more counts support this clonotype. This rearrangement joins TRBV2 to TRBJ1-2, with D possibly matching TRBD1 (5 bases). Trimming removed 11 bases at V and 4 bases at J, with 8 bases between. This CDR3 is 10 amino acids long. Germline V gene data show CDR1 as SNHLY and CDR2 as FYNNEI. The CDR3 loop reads CAGALYGYTF. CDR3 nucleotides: TGTGCCGGGGCCCTCTATGGCTACACCTTC.

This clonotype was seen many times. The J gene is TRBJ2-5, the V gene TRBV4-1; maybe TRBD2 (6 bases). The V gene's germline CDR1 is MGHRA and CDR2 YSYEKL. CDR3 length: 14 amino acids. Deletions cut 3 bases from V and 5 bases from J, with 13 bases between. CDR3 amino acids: CASSQTRTGETQYF. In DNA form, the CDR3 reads TGCGCCAGCAGCCAGACTAGGACTGGGGAGACCCAGTACTTC.

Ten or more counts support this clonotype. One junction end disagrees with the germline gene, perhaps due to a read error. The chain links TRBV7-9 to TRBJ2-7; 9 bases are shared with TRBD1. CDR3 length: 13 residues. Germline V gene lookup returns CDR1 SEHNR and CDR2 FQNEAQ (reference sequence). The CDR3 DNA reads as TGTGCCAGCATCACAAACAGGGGGCGCCCATTTAACTTC. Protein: CASITNRGRPFNF.

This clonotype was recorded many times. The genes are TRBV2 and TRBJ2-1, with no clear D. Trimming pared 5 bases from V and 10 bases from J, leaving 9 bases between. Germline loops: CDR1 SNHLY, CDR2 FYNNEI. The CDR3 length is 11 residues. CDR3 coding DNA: TGTGCCAGCAGTCCGAGTCGGGAGCAGTTCTTC. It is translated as CASSPSREQFF.

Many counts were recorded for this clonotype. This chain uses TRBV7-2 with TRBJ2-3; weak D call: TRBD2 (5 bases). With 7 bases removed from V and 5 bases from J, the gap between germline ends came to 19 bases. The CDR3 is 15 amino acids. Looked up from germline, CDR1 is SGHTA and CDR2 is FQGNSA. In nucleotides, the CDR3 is TGTGCCAGCACCTCCTCGAACCGACGGGGAGATACGCAGTATTTT. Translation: CASTSSNRRGDTQYF.

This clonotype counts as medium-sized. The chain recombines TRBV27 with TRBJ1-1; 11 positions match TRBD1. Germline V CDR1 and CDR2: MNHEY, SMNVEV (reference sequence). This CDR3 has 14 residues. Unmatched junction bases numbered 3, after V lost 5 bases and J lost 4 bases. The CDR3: CASSPGTGGTEAFF. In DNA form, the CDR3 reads TGTGCCAGCAGTCCCGGGACAGGGGGCACTGAAGCTTTCTTT.

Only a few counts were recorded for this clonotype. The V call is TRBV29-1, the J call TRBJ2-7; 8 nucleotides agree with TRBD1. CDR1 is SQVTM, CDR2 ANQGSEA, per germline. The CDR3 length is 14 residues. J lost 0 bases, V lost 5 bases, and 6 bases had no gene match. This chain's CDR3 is CSVMRDRSSYEQYF. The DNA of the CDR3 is TGCAGCGTTATGAGGGACAGGAGCTCCTACGAGCAGTACTTC.

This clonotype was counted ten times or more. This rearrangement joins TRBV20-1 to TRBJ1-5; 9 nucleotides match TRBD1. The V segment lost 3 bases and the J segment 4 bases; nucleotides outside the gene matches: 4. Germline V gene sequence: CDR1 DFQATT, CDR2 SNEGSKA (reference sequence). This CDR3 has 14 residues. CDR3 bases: TGCAGTGCTAGGGGACAGGGTACGAATCAGCCCCAGCATTTT. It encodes CSARGQGTNQPQHF.

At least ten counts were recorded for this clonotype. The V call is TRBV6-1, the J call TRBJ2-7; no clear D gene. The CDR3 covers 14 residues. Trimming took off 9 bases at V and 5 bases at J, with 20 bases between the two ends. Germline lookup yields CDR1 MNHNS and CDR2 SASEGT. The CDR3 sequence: CASNLAVESHEQYF. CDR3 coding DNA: TGTGCCAGTAACCTCGCGGTGGAATCTCACGAGCAGTACTTC.

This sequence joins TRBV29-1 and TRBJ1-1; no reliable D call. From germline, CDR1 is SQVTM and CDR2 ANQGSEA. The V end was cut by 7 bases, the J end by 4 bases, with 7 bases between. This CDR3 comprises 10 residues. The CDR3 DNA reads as TGCAGCGCGGGAGGCACTGAAGCTTTCTTT. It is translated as CSAGGTEAFF. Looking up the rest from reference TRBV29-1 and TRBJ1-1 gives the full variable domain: SAVISQKPSRDICQRGTSLTIQCQVDSQVTMMFWYRQQPGQSLTLIATANQGSEATYESGFVIDKFPISRPNLTFSTLTVSNMSPEDSSIYLCSAGGTEAFFGQGTRLTVV.

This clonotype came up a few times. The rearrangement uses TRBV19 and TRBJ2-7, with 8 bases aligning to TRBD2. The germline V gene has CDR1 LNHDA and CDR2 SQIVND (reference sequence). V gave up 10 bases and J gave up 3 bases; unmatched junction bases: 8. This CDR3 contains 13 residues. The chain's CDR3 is CATSPGGLYEQYF. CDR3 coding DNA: TGTGCCACCAGCCCGGGAGGGCTCTACGAGCAGTACTTC.